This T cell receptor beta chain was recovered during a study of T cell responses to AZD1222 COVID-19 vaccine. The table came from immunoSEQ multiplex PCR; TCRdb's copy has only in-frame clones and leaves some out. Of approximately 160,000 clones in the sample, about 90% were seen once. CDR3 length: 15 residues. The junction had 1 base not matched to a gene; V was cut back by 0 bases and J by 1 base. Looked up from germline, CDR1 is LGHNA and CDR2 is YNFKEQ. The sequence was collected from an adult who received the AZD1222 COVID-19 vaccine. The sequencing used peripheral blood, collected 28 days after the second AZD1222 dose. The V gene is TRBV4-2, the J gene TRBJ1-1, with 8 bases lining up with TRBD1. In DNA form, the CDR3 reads TGTGCCAGCAGCCAAGAGGGGACAGGGAACACTGAAGCTTTCTTT. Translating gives CASSQEGTGNTEAFF.